Shown below are 14 T cell receptor beta chains from a single sample sequenced in a study of T-cell reconstitution after alpha-beta-depleted transplantation in children. The authors prepared the TCRbeta library with unique molecular identifiers. TCRdb used MiXCR to reprocess the PCR reads, holding one entry per CDR3 protein. The repertoire holds hundreds of thousands of distinct CDR3 sequences, with approximately 16% as singletons. The source was PBMCs from the stem cell graft donor, collected from the stem cell graft. The receptors derive from a human donor who donated a stem cell graft to a child with acute myeloid leukemia.

The J gene is TRBJ1-1, the V gene TRBV12-3 or TRBV12-4; a weak D match, TRBD1 (5 bases). Trimming took off 7 bases at V and 8 bases at J, with 11 bases between the two ends. CDR3 length equals 11 residues. In DNA form, the CDR3 reads TGTGCCAGCATCAACAGGCTCGAAGCTTTCTTT. Its protein is CASINRLEAFF.

The table lists this clonotype with many counts. The J gene is TRBJ1-5, the V gene TRBV20-1; D remains unclear. The CDR3 contains 15 residues. Germline V gene sequence: CDR1 DFQATT, CDR2 SNEGSKA (reference sequence). V gave up 0 bases and J gave up 6 bases, with 15 bases separating them. DNA for the CDR3: TGCAGTGCTAGAGATCGGAGGAGAAGTGGTCAGCCCCAGCATTTT. Its protein product is CSARDRRRSGQPQHF.

This clonotype was detected only a few times. The chain links TRBV5-6 to TRBJ2-3; weak D call: TRBD1 (6 bases). V was shortened by 4 bases and J by 0 bases, with 9 bases between the two germline ends. CDR3 length: 14 residues. The germline gives CDR1 SGHDT, CDR2 YYEEEE. This chain's CDR3 is CASSGDRSTDTQYF. In nucleotides, the CDR3 is TGTGCCAGCAGCGGAGACAGGAGCACAGATACGCAGTATTTT.

This clonotype was found many times. The chain has TRBV29-1 and TRBJ1-4; D ambiguous. The CDR3 totals 14 residues. Trimming took 5 bases from V and 3 from J, leaving 13 bases between them. Germline V gene sequence: CDR1 SQVTM, CDR2 ANQGSEA. The CDR3 sequence is CSVLRDRANEKLFF. The CDR3, as DNA: TGCAGCGTTCTGAGGGATCGAGCTAATGAAAAACTGTTTTTT.

The sample holds many counts of this clonotype. V usage is TRBV5-5 and J usage is TRBJ1-1; 7 nucleotides match TRBD1. Germline V gene lookup returns CDR1 SGHKS and CDR2 YYEKEE (reference sequence). This CDR3 spans 15 amino acids. V was clipped by 5 bases and J by 1 base; unmatched bases: 8. The CDR3 reads CASSTYRDRNTEAFF. As DNA, the CDR3 is TGTGCCAGCAGTACGTACCGGGACAGGAACACTGAAGCTTTCTTT.

This clonotype was picked up many times. This chain connects TRBV7-4 to TRBJ2-3; D not resolved. Germline V gene lookup returns CDR1 SGHVT and CDR2 SQSDAQ. The CDR3 is 14 amino acids. V was trimmed by 5 bases and J by 6 bases, leaving 15 bases between them. CDR3 in amino acids: CASSPLLPGDTQYF. The DNA for the CDR3 is TGTGCCAGCAGCCCCCTCCTACCTGGTGATACGCAGTATTTT.

Turning to this clonotype: Germline is not matched at one junction end, which may reflect a read error. V gene TRBV20-1 combines with J gene TRBJ2-1; 12 nucleotides align to TRBD2. Per germline, CDR1 DFQATT and CDR2 SNEGSKA (reference sequence). The CDR3 consists of 17 residues. CDR3 in DNA: TGCTGTGCTAGAGGGTCCCCAACTAGCGGGGGGCTGGATGAGCAGTTCTTC. Residues: CCARGSPTSGGLDEQFF.

Regarding this clonotype: With a much larger clone just one base away, this may be a read error. Given the absence of the conserved phenylalanine or tryptophan at the CDR3 end, a read error is likely. This rearrangement joins TRBV12-3 or TRBV12-4 to TRBJ1-5, with TRBD1 identical over 7 bases. The CDR3 totals 14 residues. Trimming cost V 4 bases and J 3 bases; bases outside gene matches: 3. The CDR3 coding sequence is TGTGCCAGCAGTTGGACAGGCCTCAATCAGCCCCAGCATTTA. It yields the protein CASSWTGLNQPQHL.

In regard to this clonotype: Possible read error: a much larger clone is one base away. The J gene is TRBJ2-3, the V gene TRBV20-1; D is uncertain. CDR3 length: 13 residues. The germline V and J ends were trimmed by 5 bases and 2 bases, with 11 bases remaining between them. Germline V CDR1 and CDR2: DFQATT, SNEGSKA (reference sequence). This CDR3 is CSAHVSITDTQYF. The CDR3 nucleotides are TGCAGTGCTCATGTTAGTATCACAGATACGCAGTATTTT.

The chain combines TRBV28 with TRBJ1-2, with D possibly TRBD1 on 5 matching bases. There are 14 residues in the CDR3. The V end was cut by 5 bases, the J end by 8 bases, with 18 bases between. Per germline, CDR1 MDHEN and CDR2 SYDVKM. CDR3 nucleotide sequence: TGTGCCAGCAGTCAAAGGGGAGGGGCTAAAGGCTACACCTTC. This translates into CASSQRGGAKGYTF.

The V call is TRBV6-1, the J call TRBJ1-2; D may be TRBD1 (5 bases). The CDR3 extends over 14 amino acids. V gave up 3 bases and J gave up 6 bases, with 14 bases separating them. CDR1 is MNHNS, CDR2 SASEGT, per germline. CDR3 amino acids: CASSDQTEVHGYTF. The DNA for the CDR3 is TGTGCCAGCAGTGATCAGACAGAGGTTCATGGCTACACCTTC.

Details on this clonotype: A much bigger clone sits one base away, suggesting this may be a read error. The chain uses TRBV20-1 and TRBJ2-7; D possibly matches TRBD1 or TRBD2 (5 bases each). V was cut by 3 bases and J by 6 bases, with 15 bases left in between. The germline V gene encodes CDR1 DFQATT and CDR2 SNEGSKA (reference sequence). The CDR3 length is 13 residues. The CDR3 DNA follows: TGCAGTGCTAGCCGTACACGGGGCTCCGAGCAGTACTTC. Its protein product is CSASRTRGSEQYF.

The rearrangement joins TRBV5-1 to TRBJ1-4, with 9 bases matching TRBD1. CDR3 size: 15 residues. The germline CDR1 and CDR2 sequences are SGHRS and YFSETQ. The V gene end was trimmed by 4 bases and the J gene end by 8 bases; junction bases not matched to a gene: 9. CDR3 region: CASSVQSGTGEKLFF. Written as DNA, the CDR3 is TGCGCCAGCAGCGTCCAATCCGGGACAGGGGAAAAACTGTTTTTT.

This clonotype was detected many times. The chain recombines TRBV20-1 with TRBJ2-5; 7 bases are a match to TRBD1. J was trimmed by 4 bases and V by 6 bases; bases with no gene match: 8. This CDR3 spans 13 amino acids. CDR1 DFQATT and CDR2 SNEGSKA come from the germline V gene (reference sequence). The DNA for the CDR3 is TGCAGTGCCAACACAGGGGCAGGAGAGACCCAGTACTTC. Translating it yields CSANTGAGETQYF.